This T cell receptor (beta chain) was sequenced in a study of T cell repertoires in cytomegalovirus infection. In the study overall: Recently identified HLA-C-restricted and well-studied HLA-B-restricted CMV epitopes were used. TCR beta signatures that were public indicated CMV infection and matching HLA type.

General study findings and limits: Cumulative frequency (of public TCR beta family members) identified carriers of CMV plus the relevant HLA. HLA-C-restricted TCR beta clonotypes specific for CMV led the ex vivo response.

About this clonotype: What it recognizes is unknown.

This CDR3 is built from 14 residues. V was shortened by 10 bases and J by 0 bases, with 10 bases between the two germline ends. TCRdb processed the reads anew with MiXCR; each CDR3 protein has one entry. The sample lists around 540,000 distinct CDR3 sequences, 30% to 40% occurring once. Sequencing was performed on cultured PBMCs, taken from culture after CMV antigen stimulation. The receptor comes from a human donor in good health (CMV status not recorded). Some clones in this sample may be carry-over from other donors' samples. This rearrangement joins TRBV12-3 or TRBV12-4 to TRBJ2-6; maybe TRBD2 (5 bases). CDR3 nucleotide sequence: TGTGCCACCCGTGGGAGCTCTGGGGCCAACGTCCTGACTTTC. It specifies CATRGSSGANVLTF.